These 4 T cell receptor beta chains were all obtained from the same sample, sequenced in a study of control samples from healthy donors and cancer patients. TCRdb keeps only in-frame clones here, not all; method: immunoSEQ multiplex PCR. The data show about 69,000 clones, approximately 80% seen once. Input material: PBMCs. The receptor set was obtained from a woman between 50 and 59 years old with lung cancer.

The chain employs TRBV24-1 and TRBJ2-5; 9 bases agree with TRBD1. The J segment lost 5 bases and the V segment lost 3 bases, leaving 9 bases of the junction unmatched. Germline lookup yields CDR1 KGHDR and CDR2 SFDVKD. CDR3 length equals 16 residues. CDR3 sequence reads: CATSDPDGQGRETQYF. Written as DNA, the CDR3 is TGTGCCACCAGTGATCCTGATGGACAGGGGAGGGAGACCCAGTACTTC.

This clone was picked up one time. The rearrangement uses TRBV7-2 and TRBJ2-3, with 7 nucleotides matching TRBD1. The junction had 5 bases not matched to a gene; V was cut back by 2 bases and J by 6 bases. Germline values: CDR1 SGHTA, CDR2 FQGNSA. The length of the CDR3 is 14 residues. The chain's CDR3 is CASSLWAGGDTQYF. DNA of the CDR3: TGTGCCAGCAGCTTATGGGCAGGGGGTGATACGCAGTATTTT.

This clone has a handful of counts. The chain carries TRBV7-3 and TRBJ2-2; D is ambiguous. CDR3 size: 14 residues. The V end was cut by 5 bases, the J end by 2 bases, with 9 bases between. The germline gives CDR1 SGHTA, CDR2 FQGTGA. CDR3: CASSPKINTGELFF. The CDR3 DNA is TGTGCCAGCAGCCCTAAAATAAACACCGGGGAGCTGTTTTTT.

The chain uses TRBV4-2 and TRBJ1-3, with TRBD1 identical over 10 bases. This CDR3 is 16 amino acids long. Germline V gene data show CDR1 as LGHNA and CDR2 as YNFKEQ. With 1 base clipped from V and 4 bases from J, the junction kept 4 bases outside the gene matches. Here the CDR3 reads CASSQGQGAAGNTIYF. The CDR3 DNA sequence: TGTGCCAGCAGCCAAGGACAGGGGGCCGCAGGAAACACCATATATTTT.